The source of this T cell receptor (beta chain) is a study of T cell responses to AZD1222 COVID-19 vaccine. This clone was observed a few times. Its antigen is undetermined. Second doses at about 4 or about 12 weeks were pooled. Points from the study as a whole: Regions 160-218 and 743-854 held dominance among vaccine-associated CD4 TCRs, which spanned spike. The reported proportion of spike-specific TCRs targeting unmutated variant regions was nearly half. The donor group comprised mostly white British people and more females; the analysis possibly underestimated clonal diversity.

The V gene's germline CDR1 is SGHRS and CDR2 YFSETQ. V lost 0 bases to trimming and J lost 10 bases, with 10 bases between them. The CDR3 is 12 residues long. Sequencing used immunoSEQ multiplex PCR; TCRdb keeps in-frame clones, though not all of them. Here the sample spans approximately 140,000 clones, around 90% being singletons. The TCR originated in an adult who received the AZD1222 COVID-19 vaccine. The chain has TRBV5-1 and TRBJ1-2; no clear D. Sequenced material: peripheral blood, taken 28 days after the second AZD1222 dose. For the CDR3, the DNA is TGCGCCAGCAGCTTGGAGTCCGATTACTACACCTTC. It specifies CASSLESDYYTF.